This entry lists 25 T cell receptor beta chains sequenced from one sample in a study of blood T cell repertoires in COVID-19. Sequencing used immunoSEQ multiplex PCR; TCRdb keeps in-frame clones, though not all of them. The repertoire has approximately 230,000 clones, roughly four fifths of them found once; the top ten carry over 12%. Sequencing input: PBMCs or T cells enriched from blood (not recorded which). These receptors originate from a man in his forties who had recovered from COVID-19.

The rearrangement uses TRBV19 and TRBJ2-7, with D perhaps TRBD1 (6 bases). Germline values: CDR1 LNHDA, CDR2 SQIVND (reference sequence). The CDR3 loop spans 13 amino acids. V dropped 9 bases and J dropped 3 bases, with 15 bases sitting between them. CDR3 in DNA: TGTGCCAGCCGAGCCGGACAGAACTACGAGCAGTACTTC. Its translation: CASRAGQNYEQYF.

V usage is TRBV9 and J usage is TRBJ2-3; no firm D call. This CDR3 contains 12 residues. Trimming took off 6 bases at V and 4 bases at J, with 9 bases between the two ends. Germline V CDR1 and CDR2: SGDLS, YYNGEE. The CDR3: CASTRDSDTQYF. The CDR3 nucleotides read TGTGCCAGCACCCGAGATTCAGATACGCAGTATTTT.

This clone appeared a single time. The rearrangement joins TRBV4-1 to TRBJ2-3; TRBD1 matches 9 bases. Germline values: CDR1 MGHRA, CDR2 YSYEKL. This CDR3 is built from 17 residues. With V trimmed by 0 bases and J by 5 bases, 9 bases remained unmatched. CDR3 sequence (DNA): TGCGCCAGCAGCCAAGATAGGGACAGGGCTTATGTAGATACGCAGTATTTT. Amino acids: CASSQDRDRAYVDTQYF.

The rearrangement uses TRBV27 and TRBJ1-2, with D perhaps TRBD1 (5 bases). Deletions cut 4 bases from V and 6 bases from J, with 18 bases between. The length of the CDR3 is 15 residues. CDR1 and CDR2 (germline): MNHEY, SMNVEV (reference sequence). In nucleotides, the CDR3 is TGTGCCAGCAGTTGGAGGGGAGGGGCGAACAATGGCTACACCTTC. Encoded protein: CASSWRGGANNGYTF.

The V and J genes are TRBV7-9 and TRBJ2-1, with a tentative D call TRBD2 (5 bases). Trimming took off 0 bases at V and 9 bases at J, with 15 bases between the two ends. CDR1 is SEHNR and CDR2 is FQNEAQ in the germline V gene (reference sequence). The CDR3 contains 15 residues. This chain's CDR3 is CASSLAPAVPGEQFF. The CDR3 DNA sequence: TGTGCCAGCAGCTTAGCTCCAGCGGTCCCTGGTGAGCAGTTCTTC.

The gene calls are TRBV18 and TRBJ1-1; D uncertain. V lost 2 bases and J lost 3, with 10 bases in between. This CDR3 is 14 amino acids long. From germline, CDR1 is KGHSH and CDR2 LQKENI. CDR3 sequence: CASSPMGGDTEAFF. For the CDR3, the DNA is TGTGCCAGCTCACCAATGGGTGGAGACACTGAAGCTTTCTTT.

The chain links TRBV9 to TRBJ2-7, with D possibly TRBD1 on 7 matching bases. CDR3 length: 15 amino acids. Trimming left V 4 bases short and J 3 bases short, with 17 bases between. Germline loops: CDR1 SGDLS, CDR2 YYNGEE. The CDR3 region has the DNA TGTGCCAGCAGCCCAGGGGGGCAGGGCCTCTACGAGCAGTACTTC. It translates to CASSPGGQGLYEQYF.

The J gene is TRBJ2-7, the V gene TRBV11-3; 12 positions agree with TRBD2. From germline, CDR1 is SGHNT and CDR2 YENEEA. The J segment lost 4 bases and the V segment lost 5 bases, leaving 9 bases of the junction unmatched. The CDR3 is made up of 16 amino acids. As DNA, the CDR3 is TGTGCCAGCAGCGGGAGGACTAGCGGGGCGAAATACGAGCAGTACTTC. Its translation: CASSGRTSGAKYEQYF.

This chain links TRBV5-4 with TRBJ1-1; 7 bases map to TRBD1. This CDR3 comprises 14 residues. The trim removed 4 bases at V and 6 bases at J, leaving 9 bases unmatched. The V gene's germline CDR1 is SGHNT and CDR2 YYREEE (reference sequence). CDR3 loop: CASSAKTGEAEAFF. For the CDR3, the DNA is TGTGCCAGCAGCGCAAAAACAGGGGAGGCTGAAGCTTTCTTT. Looking up the rest from reference TRBV5-4 and TRBJ1-1 gives the full variable domain: ETGVTQSPTHLIKTRGQQVTLRCSSQSGHNTVSWYQQALGQGPQFIFQYYREEENGRGNFPPRFSGLQFPNYSSELNVNALELDDSALYLCASSAKTGEAEAFFGQGTRLTVV.

V and J are TRBV12-3 or TRBV12-4 and TRBJ2-7; the D is unclear. The CDR3 contains 13 residues. Trimming left V 1 base short and J 3 bases short, with 7 bases between. CDR3 sequence: CASSLGANYEQYF. As DNA, the CDR3 is TGTGCCAGCAGTTTAGGGGCTAACTACGAGCAGTACTTC.

This clone was seen once. The gene calls are TRBV21-1 and TRBJ1-6. TRBV21-1 is annotated as a pseudogene. There are 20 residues in the CDR3. The CDR3 nucleotides read TGTGCCAGCAGCAAAGAGAGGAGGCAGGACCCCCTTACCTATAATTCACCCCTCCACTTT. Amino acid sequence: CASSKERRQDPLTYNSPLHF.

In DNA form, the CDR3 reads TGTGCCAGCAGCCAAGGCGCGGGGGGGCGTCTGAATGAGCAGTTCTTC. Protein sequence: CASSQGAGGRLNEQFF. The chain uses TRBV3-1 (or the pseudogene TRBV3-2) and TRBJ2-1; 9 nucleotides match TRBD2. This CDR3 has 16 amino acids. CDR1 and CDR2 from the germline V gene are LGHDT and YNNKEL (reference sequence). Unmatched junction bases numbered 8, after V lost 1 base and J lost 7 bases.

V usage is TRBV5-1 and J usage is TRBJ2-7; 10 bases agree with TRBD1. After removal of 2 bases from V and 4 bases from J, the junction contained 3 bases not matched to a gene. The V gene's germline CDR1 is SGHRS and CDR2 YFSETQ. The CDR3 has 14 amino acids. CDR3 residues: CASSFGQGGYEQYF. The CDR3 region has the DNA TGCGCCAGCAGCTTCGGACAGGGGGGGTACGAGCAGTACTTC. Full variable domain (outside the CDR3, taken from reference TRBV5-1 and TRBJ2-7): KAGVTQTPRYLIKTRGQQVTLSCSPISGHRSVSWYQQTPGQGLQFLFEYFSETQRNKGNFPGRFSGRQFSNSRSEMNVSTLELGDSALYLCASSFGQGGYEQYFGPGTRLTVT.

J is TRBJ1-1 and V is TRBV10-3; 10 bases align to TRBD1. The CDR3 is made up of 19 amino acids. Germline CDR1 ENHRY, CDR2 SYGVKD. After removal of 0 bases from V and 5 bases from J, the junction contained 15 bases not matched to a gene. The CDR3 DNA reads TGTGCCATCAGTGAGTCGACGACGCGTCGGGACAGGGGAGGAACTGAAGCTTTCTTT. It codes for CAISESTTRRDRGGTEAFF.

The chain combines TRBV29-1 with TRBJ1-3; D is possibly TRBD1 (5 bases). V lost 3 bases and J 2 bases, leaving 8 bases between the germline ends. CDR3 size: 13 residues. Germline loops: CDR1 SQVTM, CDR2 ANQGSEA. The CDR3 loop reads CSVDLGPGNTIYF. The CDR3 region has the DNA TGCAGCGTTGACTTGGGGCCTGGAAACACCATATATTTT. The full variable domain, completed using reference TRBV29-1 and TRBJ1-3, is SAVISQKPSRDICQRGTSLTIQCQVDSQVTMMFWYRQQPGQSLTLIATANQGSEATYESGFVIDKFPISRPNLTFSTLTVSNMSPEDSSIYLCSVDLGPGNTIYFGEGSWLTVV.

This chain uses TRBV6-5 with TRBJ2-5, with 8 bases fitting TRBD1. There are 15 residues in the CDR3. V lost 5 bases to trimming and J lost 5 bases; unmatched junction nucleotides: 10. The V gene's germline CDR1 is MNHEY and CDR2 SVGAGI. CDR3 sequence: CASSTGYRGSETQYF. In nucleotides, the CDR3 is TGTGCCAGCAGTACAGGGTACAGGGGGTCCGAGACCCAGTACTTC.

This chain uses TRBV3-1 (or the pseudogene TRBV3-2) with TRBJ2-1, with 12 bases matching TRBD2. The CDR3 covers 18 residues. Germline CDR1 and CDR2: LGHDT and YNNKEL (reference sequence). Trimming at V came to 3 bases and at J to 7 bases, leaving 13 bases not matched to a gene. The CDR3 reads CASSHHGASGRARNEQFF. The CDR3 bases are TGTGCCAGCAGCCACCACGGGGCTAGCGGGAGGGCCAGGAATGAGCAGTTCTTC.

The V call is TRBV28, the J call TRBJ2-2, with 12 nucleotides matching TRBD2. This CDR3 has 16 amino acids. V lost 6 bases to trimming and J lost 7 bases; unmatched junction nucleotides: 9. CDR1 and CDR2 (germline): MDHEN, SYDVKM. The CDR3 region has the DNA TGTGCCAGCAGCCCCCCTAGCGGGAGGGCCGGCGGGGAGCTGTTTTTT. Translated, it gives CASSPPSGRAGGELFF.

The chain couples TRBV25-1 to TRBJ1-1; 11 nucleotides line up with TRBD1. Germline CDR1 reads MGHDK; CDR2 reads SYGVNS. The V segment lost 8 bases and the J segment 3 bases; nucleotides outside the gene matches: 5. The CDR3 sequence is 14 residues long. CDR3 nucleotides: TGTGCCAGCGCGTCGGACAGGGGGCACACTGAAGCTTTCTTT. Protein sequence: CASASDRGHTEAFF.

J is TRBJ1-5 and V is TRBV4-1; D is ambiguous. Between the trimmed V and J ends, which lost 3 bases and 6 bases, there was a span of 15 bases. The CDR3 totals 15 residues. Germline assignment: CDR1 MGHRA and CDR2 YSYEKL. This CDR3 is CASSQGGPGGQPQHF. CDR3 nucleotides: TGCGCCAGCAGCCAGGGAGGGCCTGGAGGTCAGCCCCAGCATTTT.

V gene TRBV7-2 combines with J gene TRBJ1-1; 7 nucleotides match TRBD1. CDR3 length equals 15 residues. The junction had 6 bases not matched to a gene; V was cut back by 3 bases and J by 2 bases. Germline CDR1 is SGHTA and CDR2 is FQGNSA. The CDR3 sequence: CASSFSGTVNTEAFF. Written as DNA, the CDR3 is TGTGCCAGCAGCTTCTCTGGGACAGTTAACACTGAAGCTTTCTTT.

The genes are TRBV28 and TRBJ1-1, with 8 positions matching TRBD1. The length of the CDR3 is 14 residues. Germline lookup yields CDR1 MDHEN and CDR2 SYDVKM. J gave up 4 bases and V 3 bases, and 4 bases lay outside the gene matches. As DNA, the CDR3 is TGTGCCAGCAGTTTTACAGGGGGGAGCACTGAAGCTTTCTTT. Protein sequence: CASSFTGGSTEAFF.

Remarks on this clone: Other DNA sequences in this sample translate to the same CDR3. The chain combines TRBV5-1 with TRBJ2-7; TRBD1 agrees at 11 bases. The length of the CDR3 is 14 residues. J gave up 2 bases and V 4 bases, and 2 bases lay outside the gene matches. Germline-derived CDR1 and CDR2 are SGHRS and YFSETQ. The CDR3 DNA reads TGCGCCAGCAGCAGGACAGGGGGCCCCTACGAGCAGTACTTC. Translated: CASSRTGGPYEQYF.

This sequence joins TRBV9 and TRBJ2-1; D perhaps matches TRBD2 (6 bases). V shed 2 bases and J shed 0 bases, with 15 bases lying between them. CDR3 length: 17 amino acids. Germline V gives CDR1 SGDLS, CDR2 YYNGEE. The CDR3 sequence is CASSVTRAGRSYNEQFF. The DNA of the CDR3 is TGTGCCAGCAGCGTCACGAGGGCGGGACGCTCCTACAATGAGCAGTTCTTC.

The chain has TRBV28 and TRBJ1-2; possibly TRBD1 for D (5 bases). Germline V CDR1 and CDR2: MDHEN, SYDVKM. The CDR3 has 14 amino acids. V lost 8 bases to trimming and J lost 2 bases, with 15 bases between them. CDR3 DNA sequence: TGTGCCAGCGGAGGGACGGGATTCAACTATGGCTACACCTTC. Its translation: CASGGTGFNYGYTF.